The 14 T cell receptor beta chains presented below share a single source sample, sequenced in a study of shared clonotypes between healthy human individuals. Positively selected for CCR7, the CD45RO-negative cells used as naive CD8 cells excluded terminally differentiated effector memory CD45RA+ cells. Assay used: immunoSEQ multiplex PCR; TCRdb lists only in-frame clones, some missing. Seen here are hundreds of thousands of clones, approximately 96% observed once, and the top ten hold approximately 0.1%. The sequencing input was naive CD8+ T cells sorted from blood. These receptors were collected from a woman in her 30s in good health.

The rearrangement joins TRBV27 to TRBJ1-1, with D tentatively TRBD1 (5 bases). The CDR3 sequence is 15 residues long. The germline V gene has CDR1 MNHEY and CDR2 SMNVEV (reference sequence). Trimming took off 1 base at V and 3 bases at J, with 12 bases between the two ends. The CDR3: CASSLLEGRYTEAFF. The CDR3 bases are TGTGCCAGCAGTTTATTGGAGGGGAGATACACTGAAGCTTTCTTT.

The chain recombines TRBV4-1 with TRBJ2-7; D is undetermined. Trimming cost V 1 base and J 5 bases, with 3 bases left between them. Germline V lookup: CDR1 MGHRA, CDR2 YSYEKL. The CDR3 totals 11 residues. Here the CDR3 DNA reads TGCGCCAGCAGCCAAGGGGACGAGCAGTACTTC. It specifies CASSQGDEQYF.

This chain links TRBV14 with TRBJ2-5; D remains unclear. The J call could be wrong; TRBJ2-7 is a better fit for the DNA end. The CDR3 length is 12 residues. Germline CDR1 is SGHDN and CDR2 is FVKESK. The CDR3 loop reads CASSPTNYEQYF. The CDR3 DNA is TGTGCCAGCAGCCCTACTAACTACGAGCAGTACTTC.

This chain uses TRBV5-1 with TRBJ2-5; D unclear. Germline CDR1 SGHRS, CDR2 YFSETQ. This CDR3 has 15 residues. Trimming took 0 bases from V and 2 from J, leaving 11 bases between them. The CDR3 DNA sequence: TGCGCCAGCAGCTTGGTCGTGTCGAATCAAGAGACCCAGTACTTC. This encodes CASSLVVSNQETQYF.

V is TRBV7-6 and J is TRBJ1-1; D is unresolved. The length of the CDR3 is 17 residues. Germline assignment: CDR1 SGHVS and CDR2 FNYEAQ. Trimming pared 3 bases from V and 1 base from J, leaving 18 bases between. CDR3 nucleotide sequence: TGTGCCAGCAGCTTTGTACTATTAGGGTCCGGGAACACTGAAGCTTTCTTT. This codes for CASSFVLLGSGNTEAFF.

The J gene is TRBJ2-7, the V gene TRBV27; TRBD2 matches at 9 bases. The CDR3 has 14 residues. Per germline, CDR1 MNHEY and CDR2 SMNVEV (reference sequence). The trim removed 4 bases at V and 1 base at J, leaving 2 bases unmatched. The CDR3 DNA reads TGTGCCAGCAGTTACGCGGGAGGGTCCTACGAGCAGTACTTC. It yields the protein CASSYAGGSYEQYF.

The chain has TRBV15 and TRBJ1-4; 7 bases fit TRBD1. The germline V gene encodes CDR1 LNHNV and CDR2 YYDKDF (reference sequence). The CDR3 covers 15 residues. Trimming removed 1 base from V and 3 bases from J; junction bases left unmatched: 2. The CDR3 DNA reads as TGTGCCACCAGCAGAGTGAGGGGGCCTAATGAAAAACTGTTTTTT. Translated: CATSRVRGPNEKLFF.

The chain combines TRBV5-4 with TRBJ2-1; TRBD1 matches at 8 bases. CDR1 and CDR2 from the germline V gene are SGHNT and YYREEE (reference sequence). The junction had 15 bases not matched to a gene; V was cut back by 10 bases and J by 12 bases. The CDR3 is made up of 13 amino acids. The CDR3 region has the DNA TGTGCCTGCAAGGGACAGGCAGAATTGGGGCAGTTCTTC. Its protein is CACKGQAELGQFF. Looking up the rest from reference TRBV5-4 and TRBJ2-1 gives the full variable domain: ETGVTQSPTHLIKTRGQQVTLRCSSQSGHNTVSWYQQALGQGPQFIFQYYREEENGRGNFPPRFSGLQFPNYSSELNVNALELDDSALYLCACKGQAELGQFFGPGTRLTVL.

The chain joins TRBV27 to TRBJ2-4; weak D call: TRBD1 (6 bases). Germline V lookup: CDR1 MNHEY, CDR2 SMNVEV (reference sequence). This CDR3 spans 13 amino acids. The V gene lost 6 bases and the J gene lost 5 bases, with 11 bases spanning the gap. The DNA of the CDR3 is TGTGCCAGCAGCCAGACAGGCGAAAACATTCAGTACTTC. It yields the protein CASSQTGENIQYF.

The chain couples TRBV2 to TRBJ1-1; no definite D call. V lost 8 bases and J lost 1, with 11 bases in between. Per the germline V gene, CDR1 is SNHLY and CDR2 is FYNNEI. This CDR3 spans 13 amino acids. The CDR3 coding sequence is TGTGCCAGCGCCGCACACCAGAACACTGAAGCTTTCTTT. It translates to CASAAHQNTEAFF.

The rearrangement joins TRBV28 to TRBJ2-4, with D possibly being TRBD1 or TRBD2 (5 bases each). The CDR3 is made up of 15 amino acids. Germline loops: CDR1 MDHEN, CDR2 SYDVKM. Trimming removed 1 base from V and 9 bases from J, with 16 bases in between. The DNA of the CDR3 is TGTGCCAGCAGTTTATATGGGGGTACGTGGGGCATTCAGTACTTC. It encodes CASSLYGGTWGIQYF.

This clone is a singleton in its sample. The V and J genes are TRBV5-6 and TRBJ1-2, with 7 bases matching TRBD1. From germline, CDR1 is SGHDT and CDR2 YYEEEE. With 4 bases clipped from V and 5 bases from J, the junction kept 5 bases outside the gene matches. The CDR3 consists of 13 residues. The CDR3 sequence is CASSTGTAYGYTF. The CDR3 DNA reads TGTGCCAGCAGCACTGGGACAGCGTATGGCTACACCTTC.

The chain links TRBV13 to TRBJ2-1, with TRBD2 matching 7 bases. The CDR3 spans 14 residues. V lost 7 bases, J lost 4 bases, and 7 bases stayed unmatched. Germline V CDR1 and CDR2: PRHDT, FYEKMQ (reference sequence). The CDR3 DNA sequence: TGTGCCAGCAACCTAGCGGAGACTTACAATGAGCAGTTCTTC. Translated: CASNLAETYNEQFF.

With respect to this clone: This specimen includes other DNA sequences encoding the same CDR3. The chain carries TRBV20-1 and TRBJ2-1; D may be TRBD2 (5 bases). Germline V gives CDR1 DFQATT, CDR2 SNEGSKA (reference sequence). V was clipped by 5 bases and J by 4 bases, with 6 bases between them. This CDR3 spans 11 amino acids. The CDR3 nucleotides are TGCAGTGCTCGAGGGTACAATGAGCAGTTCTTC. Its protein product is CSARGYNEQFF.